The entry that follows covers one TCR beta chain sequence. This record belongs to a study of CD8 T cells in Susac syndrome. Purification of the CD8+ and CD4+ T cells relied on negative isolation, and TEMRA cells underwent FACS enrichment. RNA totalling about 0.45 to 1 ug underwent reverse transcription with random hexamers. TCRdb re-called the immunoSEQ multiplex PCR reads through MiXCR, storing one row per CDR3 protein. The data contain about 160,000 distinct CDR3 sequences, roughly 95% of them singletons. J was trimmed by 6 bases and V by 0 bases; bases with no gene match: 6. The CDR3 consists of 16 residues. CDR1 MNHEY and CDR2 SVGAGI come from the germline V gene.

This clonotype was sampled from a human donor in good health. V gene TRBV6-5 combines with J gene TRBJ2-3, with 10 bases lining up with TRBD1. Specimen: CD4+ T cells from PBMCs. The chain's CDR3 is CASSYSFGTGADTQYF. For the CDR3, the DNA is TGTGCCAGCAGTTACTCTTTCGGGACAGGGGCCGATACGCAGTATTTT.